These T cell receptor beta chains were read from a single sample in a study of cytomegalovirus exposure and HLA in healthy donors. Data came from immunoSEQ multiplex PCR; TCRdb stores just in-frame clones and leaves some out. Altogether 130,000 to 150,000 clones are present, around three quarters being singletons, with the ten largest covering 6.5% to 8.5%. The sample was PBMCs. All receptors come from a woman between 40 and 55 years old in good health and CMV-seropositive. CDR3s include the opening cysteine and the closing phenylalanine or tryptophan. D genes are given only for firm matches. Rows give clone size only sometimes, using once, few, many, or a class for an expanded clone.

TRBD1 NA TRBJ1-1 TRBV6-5 TGTGCCAGCACTCCGACAGGGTACACTGAAGCTTTCTTT CASTPTGYTEAFF
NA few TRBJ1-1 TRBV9 TGTGCCAGCAGCGTAGAAAGCGGATTGGACACTGAAGCTTTCTTT CASSVESGLDTEAFF
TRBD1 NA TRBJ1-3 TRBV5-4 TGTGCCAGCAGCTTGGGGGACAGGGGAAACACCATATATTTT CASSLGDRGNTIYF
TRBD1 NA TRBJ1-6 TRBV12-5 TGTGCTAGTGGACAAACTACGGACAGGGGGACTTCACCCCTCCACTTT CASGQTTDRGTSPLHF
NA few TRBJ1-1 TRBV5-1 TGCGCCAGCAGTTATGGGGGGGCACGGGGGACTGAAGCTTTCTTT CASSYGGARGTEAFF
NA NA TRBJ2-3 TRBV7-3 TGTGCCAGCAGCTTAATGGGGGGGCGGGGAACTAGCACAGATACGCAGTATTTT CASSLMGGRGTSTDTQYF
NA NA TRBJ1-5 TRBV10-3 TGTGCCATCAGTGAAGGCAGATCGGGTCAGCCCCAGCATTTT CAISEGRSGQPQHF
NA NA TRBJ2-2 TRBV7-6 TGTGCCAGCTCGGGTCGAGGGGGTACCGGGGAGCTGTTTTTT CASSGRGGTGELFF
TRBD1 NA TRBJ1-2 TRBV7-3 TGTGCCAGCAGCCTGACAGGGGGCGTTGGCTACACCTTC CASSLTGGVGYTF
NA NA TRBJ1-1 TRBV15 TGTGCCACCAGCAGAGGGGGGGGCAGCACTGAAGCTTTCTTT CATSRGGGSTEAFF
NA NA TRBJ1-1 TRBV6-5 TGTGCCAGCAGAAGGCGACAGGCGAACACTGAAGCTTTCTTT CASRRRQANTEAFF
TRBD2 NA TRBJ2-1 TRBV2 TGTGCCAGCACGGGACTACCAAACTACAATGAGCAGTTCTTC CASTGLPNYNEQFF